The 18 T cell receptor beta chains below come from one sample, sequenced in a study of metastatic and nonmetastatic thyroid tumors. Not a single patient had been given any form of treatment at any point before undergoing thyroid surgery. With MiXCR, TCRdb reprocessed the PCR reads. Altogether 20,000 to 30,000 clones are present, about an eighth being singletons, with the ten largest covering approximately 4.9%. The specimen was blood. These receptors were collected from a female donor with papillary thyroid cancer or a benign thyroid nodule (not recorded which). Some clones in this sample may be carry-over from other donors' samples.

In this sample, this clone turned up a few times. A much larger clone is a single base away; this may be a read error. This chain links TRBV30 with TRBJ2-2; 7 bases are shared with TRBD1. This CDR3 has 15 residues. Germline-derived CDR1 and CDR2 are GTSNPN and SVGIG (reference sequence). The DNA for the CDR3 is TGTGCCTGTACGACAGGGTTAGTCAGCACCGAGGAGCTGTTTTTT. Its protein is CACTTGLVSTEELFF.

This clone was seen many times. J is TRBJ2-5 and V is TRBV7-9; D unclear. Germline CDR1 and CDR2: SEHNR and FQNEAQ (reference sequence). CDR3 length: 13 residues. V dropped 6 bases and J dropped 5 bases, with 13 bases sitting between them. The CDR3 coding sequence is TGTGCCAGCAGTCGGGCCCTTAGGGAGACCCAGTACTTC. It is translated as CASSRALRETQYF. Variable domain in full (rest from reference TRBV7-9 and TRBJ2-5): DTGVSQNPRHKITKRGQNVTFRCDPISEHNRLYWYRQTLGQGPEFLTYFQNEAQLEKSRLLSDRFSAERPKGSFSTLEIQRTEQGDSAMYLCASSRALRETQYFGPGTRLLVL.

The rearrangement joins TRBV7-6 to TRBJ2-1; 8 nucleotides match TRBD1. The germline gives CDR1 SGHVS, CDR2 FNYEAQ. This CDR3 region has 17 residues. Trimming at V came to 5 bases and at J to 5 bases, leaving 14 bases not matched to a gene. The CDR3 nucleotides read TGTGCCAGCAGCCCCACGACAGGGGACCATCCGAACAATGAGCAGTTCTTC. It translates to CASSPTTGDHPNNEQFF.

The table lists this clone with many counts. This sequence may be a read error, since a much larger clone differs from it by one base. This same CDR3 is encoded by further DNA sequences in the sample. The rearrangement uses TRBV20-1 and TRBJ1-2; D unclear. The CDR3 has 15 residues. Per germline, CDR1 DFQATT and CDR2 SNEGSKA (reference sequence). Between the trimmed V and J ends, which lost 3 bases and 0 bases, there was a span of 14 bases. CDR3 protein: CSARDAASANYGYTF. In DNA, the CDR3 is TGCAGTGCTAGGGATGCGGCCAGCGCTAACTATGGCTACACCTTC.

Many counts were recorded for this clone. The chain has TRBV30 and TRBJ1-1; D possibly corresponds to TRBD1 (6 bases). CDR1 and CDR2 from the germline V gene are GTSNPN and SVGIG (reference sequence). This CDR3 contains 13 residues. The ends were cut back, 2 bases at V and 2 bases at J, with 9 bases in the middle. CDR3 region: CAWSKTGNTEAFF. CDR3 bases: TGTGCCTGGAGTAAGACAGGCAACACTGAAGCTTTCTTT.

This clone was seen ten or more times. The V call is TRBV5-1, the J call TRBJ2-5; D possibly corresponds to TRBD1 (6 bases). V was shortened by 2 bases and J by 1 base, with 12 bases between the two germline ends. Germline assignment: CDR1 SGHRS and CDR2 YFSETQ. This CDR3 contains 15 residues. The CDR3 region has the DNA TGCGCCAGCAGCTTCCGGGACAACATCCAAGAGACCCAGTACTTC. It translates to CASSFRDNIQETQYF.

This clone is judged medium-sized. The V gene is TRBV5-1, the J gene TRBJ1-1; the D gene is possibly TRBD1 (5 bases). The V end lost 3 bases, the J end lost 0 bases, and 15 bases lay between the germline ends. Germline V gene lookup returns CDR1 SGHRS and CDR2 YFSETQ. The CDR3 has 16 residues. CDR3 protein: CASSWSSGGMNTEAFF. CDR3 sequence (DNA): TGCGCCAGCAGCTGGAGTAGTGGGGGAATGAACACTGAAGCTTTCTTT.

This clone was observed many times. A much larger clone differs from this one at a single base, so this may be a read error. The gene calls are TRBV20-1 and TRBJ2-7, with unresolved D. The CDR3 extends over 13 amino acids. Trimming shortened V by 6 bases and J by 5 bases, and 17 bases separated the two germline ends. CDR1 and CDR2 from the germline V gene are DFQATT and SNEGSKA (reference sequence). CDR3 protein: CSAKSETDHEQYF. CDR3 bases: TGCAGTGCAAAGAGCGAGACCGACCACGAGCAGTACTTC.

This chain links TRBV20-1 with TRBJ1-1; 8 nucleotides align to TRBD1. This CDR3 is built from 13 residues. V was clipped by 0 bases and J by 3 bases; unmatched bases: 0. Per the germline V gene, CDR1 is DFQATT and CDR2 is SNEGSKA (reference sequence). The CDR3 nucleotides read TGCAGTGCTAGAGAGACAGGGGACACTGAAGCTTTCTTT. Translation gives CSARETGDTEAFF.

This clone was counted many times. This chain connects TRBV6-5 to TRBJ2-1; D remains unclear. The CDR3 is 11 amino acids. The germline CDR1 and CDR2 sequences are MNHEY and SVGAGI. V gave up 1 base and J gave up 7 bases, with 2 bases separating them. The CDR3 nucleotides read TGTGCCAGCAGTTACTTGAATGAGCAGTTCTTC. Translated, it gives CASSYLNEQFF.

This clone was observed at least ten times. This sequence joins TRBV4-1 and TRBJ1-2, with D unresolved. V shed 4 bases and J shed 2 bases, with 14 bases lying between them. CDR3 length: 15 residues. Per the germline V gene, CDR1 is MGHRA and CDR2 is YSYEKL. The CDR3 nucleotides are TGCGCCAGCAGCCCCTCGCCGGAGGTCAACTATGGCTACACCTTC. This codes for CASSPSPEVNYGYTF.

This clone was counted at least ten times. The gene calls are TRBV18 and TRBJ2-3; 10 nucleotides line up with TRBD2. This CDR3 comprises 14 residues. Germline V gives CDR1 KGHSH, CDR2 LQKENI. The V gene end was trimmed by 6 bases and the J gene end by 4 bases; junction bases not matched to a gene: 4. Here the CDR3 DNA reads TGTGCCAGCTCCCAAAGCGGGAGGGCAGATACGCAGTATTTT. This encodes CASSQSGRADTQYF.

In this sample, this clone is medium-sized. The chain couples TRBV5-1 to TRBJ2-3; TRBD2 is a possible D gene (6 bases). There are 16 residues in the CDR3. In germline, CDR1 is SGHRS, CDR2 YFSETQ. Between the trimmed V and J ends, which lost 0 bases and 4 bases, there was a span of 15 bases. In nucleotides, the CDR3 is TGCGCCAGCAGCTTGGGGACTAAACCCCAGGCAGATACGCAGTATTTT. Its translation: CASSLGTKPQADTQYF.

This clone has ten or more counts. V is TRBV4-1 and J is TRBJ2-7; unclear D gene. V was cut by 1 base and J by 6 bases, with 19 bases left in between. This CDR3 has 16 amino acids. The germline V gene encodes CDR1 MGHRA and CDR2 YSYEKL. The CDR3 region has the DNA TGCGCCAGCAGCCAAGTACTTATTTTTGGGCTATCCGAGCAGTACTTC. Translation gives CASSQVLIFGLSEQYF.

This clone showed up just a few times. A read error may be the cause here, since a much bigger clone is one base away. Other DNA sequences in the same sample also yield this CDR3. V gene TRBV6-1 combines with J gene TRBJ1-1; no reliable D call. Trimming took 7 bases from V and 2 from J, leaving 11 bases between them. Germline V gene lookup returns CDR1 MNHNS and CDR2 SASEGT. CDR3 length equals 13 residues. CDR3 sequence (DNA): TGTGCCAGCATCTTGGACGGTAACACTGAAGCTTTCTTT. Amino acids: CASILDGNTEAFF.

In this sample, this clone turned up a few times. The V call is TRBV2, the J call TRBJ1-2; perhaps TRBD1 as D (5 bases). The CDR3 extends over 13 amino acids. The germline V and J ends were trimmed by 3 bases and 6 bases, with 11 bases remaining between them. The germline CDR1 and CDR2 sequences are SNHLY and FYNNEI. This CDR3 is CASSEGERHGYTF. The CDR3 region has the DNA TGTGCCAGCAGTGAGGGGGAGAGACATGGCTACACCTTC.

This clone has ten or more counts. V is TRBV7-2 and J is TRBJ2-7, with unresolved D. The CDR3 extends over 14 amino acids. From germline, CDR1 is SGHTA and CDR2 FQGNSA. V was cut by 1 base and J by 1 base, with 8 bases left in between. This chain's CDR3 is CASSLDGRSYEQYF. DNA of the CDR3: TGTGCCAGCAGCTTAGACGGCAGATCCTACGAGCAGTACTTC.

In this sample, this clone turned up many times. The chain uses TRBV7-9 and TRBJ1-1, with 10 positions matching TRBD1. The V segment lost 2 bases and the J segment 12 bases; nucleotides outside the gene matches: 3. Germline V CDR1 and CDR2: SEHNR, FQNEAQ (reference sequence). The CDR3 has 12 residues. The CDR3 sequence is CASSLRDRGPFF. Here the CDR3 DNA reads TGTGCCAGCAGCTTACGGGACAGGGGACCTTTCTTT.